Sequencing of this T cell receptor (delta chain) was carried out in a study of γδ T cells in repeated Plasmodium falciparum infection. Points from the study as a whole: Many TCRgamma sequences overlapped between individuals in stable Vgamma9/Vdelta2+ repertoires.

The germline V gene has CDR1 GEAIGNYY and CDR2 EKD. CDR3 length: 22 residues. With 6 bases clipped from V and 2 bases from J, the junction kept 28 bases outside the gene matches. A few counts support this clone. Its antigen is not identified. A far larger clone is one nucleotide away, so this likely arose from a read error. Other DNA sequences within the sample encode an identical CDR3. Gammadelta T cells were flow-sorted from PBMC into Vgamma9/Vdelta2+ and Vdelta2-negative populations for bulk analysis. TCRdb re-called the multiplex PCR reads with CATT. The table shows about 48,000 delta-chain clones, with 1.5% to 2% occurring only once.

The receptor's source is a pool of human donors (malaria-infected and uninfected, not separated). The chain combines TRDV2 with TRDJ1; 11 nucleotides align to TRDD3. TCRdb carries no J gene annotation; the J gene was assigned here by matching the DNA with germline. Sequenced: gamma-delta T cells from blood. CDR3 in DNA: TGTGCCTGTTGGCATCCTACGTCTTCCAGGTCTACTGGGGGATATTTTACCGATAAACTCATCTTT. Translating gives CACWHPTSSRSTGGYFTDKLIF.